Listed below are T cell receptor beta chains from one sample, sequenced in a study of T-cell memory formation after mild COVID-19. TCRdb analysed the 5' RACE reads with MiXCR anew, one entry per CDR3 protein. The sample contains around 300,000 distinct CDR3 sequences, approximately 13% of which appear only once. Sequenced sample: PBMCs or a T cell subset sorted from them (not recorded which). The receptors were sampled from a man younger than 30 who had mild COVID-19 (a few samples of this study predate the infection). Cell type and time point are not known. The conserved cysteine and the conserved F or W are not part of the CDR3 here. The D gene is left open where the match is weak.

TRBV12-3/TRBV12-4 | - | ASTPGHQNTEAF
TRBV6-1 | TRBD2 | ASSEEWEGLNIQY
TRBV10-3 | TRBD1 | AISEGTGKNSPLH
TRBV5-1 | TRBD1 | ASSLVGTGKTEAF
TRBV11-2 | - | ASSLDRGIYGYT
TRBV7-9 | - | ASSSGAGVGNEQF
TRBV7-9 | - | ASSFRRETQY
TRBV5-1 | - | ASTLATGTNVLT
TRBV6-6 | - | ASRAPGGRVDGYT
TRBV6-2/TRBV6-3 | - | ASSRDANYGYT
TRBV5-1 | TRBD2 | ASSRGVDDYEQY
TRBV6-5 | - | ASSYESGGYNEQF
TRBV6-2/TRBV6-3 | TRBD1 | ASSNRGSGINEQF
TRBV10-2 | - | ASRGGRGTDTQY
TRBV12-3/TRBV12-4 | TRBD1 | ASTLDRSSYNEQF
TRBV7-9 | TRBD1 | ASSLARDRTLYGYT
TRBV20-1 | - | SARELAGQPQH
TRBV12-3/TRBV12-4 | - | ASSKWVAVSGTDTQY
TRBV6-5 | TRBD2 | ASSRNAGGSYNEQF
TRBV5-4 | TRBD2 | ASATSGGATYNEQF
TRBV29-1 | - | SVGVGADEKLF
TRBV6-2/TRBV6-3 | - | ASSYLLGDYGYT
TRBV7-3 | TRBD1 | ASSLTGPTGVYEQY
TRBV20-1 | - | SARGEFPEAQY
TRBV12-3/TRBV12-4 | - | ASSLKPEFQPQH
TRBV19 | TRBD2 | ASTRGGYYNEQF
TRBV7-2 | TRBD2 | ASAASGGEETQY
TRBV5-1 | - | ASSSAAGSTDTQY
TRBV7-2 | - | ASSFMGLTEAF
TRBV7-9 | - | ASSLEASGTQY
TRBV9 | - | ASSDRQRNEQF
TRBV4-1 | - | ASSQTGLGQDTQY
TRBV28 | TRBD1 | ASRKAGGGNGYT
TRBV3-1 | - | ASSHFLAGSTDTQY
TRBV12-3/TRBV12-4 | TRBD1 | ASSKGQGGWDGYT
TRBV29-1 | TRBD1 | SSGTGGYGYT
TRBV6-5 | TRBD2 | ASSSSGGFENEQF
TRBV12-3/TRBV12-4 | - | ASGQGRADTQY
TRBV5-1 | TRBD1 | ASRGQGATNEQF
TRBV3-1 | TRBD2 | ASSLRLAGTYEQY
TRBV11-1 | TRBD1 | ASSLAGQTLNYGYT
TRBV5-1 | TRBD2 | ASSLGGLHGSPGETQY
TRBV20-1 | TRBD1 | SARDPRGKYEQY
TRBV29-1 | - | SVFGGEVEKLF
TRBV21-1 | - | ASSPEGHRSSGANVLT
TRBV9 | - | ASSVEVGYTDTQY
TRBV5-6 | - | ASSPYREGYT
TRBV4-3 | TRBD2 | ASSQDRWSGAQY
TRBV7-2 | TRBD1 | ASSLAPDRAAGELF
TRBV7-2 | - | ASSFTVWQPQH
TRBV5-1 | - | ASSPAASLLNTGELF
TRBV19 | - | ASRGPMDIRVQY
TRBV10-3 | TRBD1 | ATSMTGDQPQH
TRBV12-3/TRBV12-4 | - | ASSPQRATDTEAF